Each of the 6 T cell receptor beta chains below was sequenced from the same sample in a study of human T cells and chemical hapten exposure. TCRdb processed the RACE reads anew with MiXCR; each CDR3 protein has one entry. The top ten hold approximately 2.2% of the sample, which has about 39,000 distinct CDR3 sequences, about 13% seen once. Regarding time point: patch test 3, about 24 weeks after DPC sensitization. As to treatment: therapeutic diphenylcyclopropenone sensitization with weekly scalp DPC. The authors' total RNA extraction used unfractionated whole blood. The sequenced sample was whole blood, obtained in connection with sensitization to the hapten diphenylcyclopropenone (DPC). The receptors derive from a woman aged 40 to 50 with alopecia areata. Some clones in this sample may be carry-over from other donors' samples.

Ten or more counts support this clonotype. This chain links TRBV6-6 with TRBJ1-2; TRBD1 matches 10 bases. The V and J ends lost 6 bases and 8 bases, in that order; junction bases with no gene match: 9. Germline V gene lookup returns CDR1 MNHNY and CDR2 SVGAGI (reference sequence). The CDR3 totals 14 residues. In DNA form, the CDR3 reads TGTGCCAGCAGCCGCGAATGGGACAGGGGAGGCTACACCTTC. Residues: CASSREWDRGGYTF.

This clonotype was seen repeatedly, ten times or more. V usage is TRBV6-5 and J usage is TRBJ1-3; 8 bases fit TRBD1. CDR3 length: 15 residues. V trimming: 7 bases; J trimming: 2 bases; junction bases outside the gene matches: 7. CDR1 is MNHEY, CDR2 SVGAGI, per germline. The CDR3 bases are TGTGCCAGCAAGCAGGGGGCTGGCGCTGGAAACACCATATATTTT. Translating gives CASKQGAGAGNTIYF.

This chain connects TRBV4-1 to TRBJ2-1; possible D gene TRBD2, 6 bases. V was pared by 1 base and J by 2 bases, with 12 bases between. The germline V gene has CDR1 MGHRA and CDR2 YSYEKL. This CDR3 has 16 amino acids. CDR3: CASSQGYGGTYNEQFF. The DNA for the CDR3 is TGCGCCAGCAGCCAAGGGTACGGCGGGACCTACAATGAGCAGTTCTTC.

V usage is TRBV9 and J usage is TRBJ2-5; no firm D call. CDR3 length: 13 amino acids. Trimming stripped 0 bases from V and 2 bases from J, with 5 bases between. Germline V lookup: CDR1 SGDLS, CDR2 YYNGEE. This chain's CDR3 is CASSVDSQETQYF. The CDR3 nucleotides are TGTGCCAGCAGCGTAGACAGTCAAGAGACCCAGTACTTC.

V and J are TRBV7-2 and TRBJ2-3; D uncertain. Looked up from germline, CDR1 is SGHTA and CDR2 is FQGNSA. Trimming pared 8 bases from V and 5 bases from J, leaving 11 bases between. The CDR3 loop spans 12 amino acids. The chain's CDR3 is CASERGIDTQYF. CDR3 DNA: TGTGCCAGCGAACGTGGGATAGATACGCAGTATTTT.

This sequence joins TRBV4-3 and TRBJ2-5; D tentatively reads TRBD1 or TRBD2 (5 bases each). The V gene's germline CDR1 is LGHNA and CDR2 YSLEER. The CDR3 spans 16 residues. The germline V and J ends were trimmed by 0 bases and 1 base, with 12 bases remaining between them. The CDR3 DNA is TGCGCCAGCAGCCAAGATCTTCCGGGGCTCCAAGAGACCCAGTACTTC. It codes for CASSQDLPGLQETQYF.